This record covers a single T cell receptor beta chain. Its antigen is undetermined. Trimming took 4 bases from V and 0 from J, leaving 10 bases between them. Germline assignment: CDR1 MNHEY and CDR2 SMNVEV (reference sequence). The CDR3 is 14 amino acids. This specimen belongs to a study of shared clonotypes between healthy human individuals. Study-wide results and caveats: Of the naive CD4 clonotypes, about 5% were shared across several donors.

The data were produced by immunoSEQ multiplex PCR, yet TCRdb's version contains in-frame clones alone and is incomplete. The repertoire holds about 2.1 million clones, with just over 90% as singletons. Naive CD8 isolation took CD45RO-negative cells positively selected for CCR7 and excluded terminally differentiated effector memory CD45RA+ cells. The receptor was isolated from a man between 18 and 29 years old in good health. Some clones in this sample may be carry-over from other donors' samples. Input material: naive CD8+ T cells from PBMCs. The chain employs TRBV27 and TRBJ2-7; unclear D gene. CDR3 sequence (DNA): TGTGCCAGCAGTTCCCCCAGTCGCTCCTACGAGCAGTACTTC. This codes for CASSSPSRSYEQYF.